The sequence of this TCR beta chain was determined in a study of cytomegalovirus exposure and HLA in healthy donors. The primer mix had 60 Vbeta and 13 Jbeta primers. Assay: immunoSEQ multiplex PCR; the TCRdb copy retains only in-frame clones and omits some. This sample has more than 85,000 clones, with about three quarters found just once. This sequence originates from a man younger than 45 in good health and CMV-seropositive. The sample was PBMCs.

Written as DNA, the CDR3 is TGTGCCAGTAGTTCCAGTGATTTTGATGAAAAACTGTTTTTT. As protein: CASSSSDFDEKLFF. This chain joins TRBV19 and TRBJ1-4; D is ambiguous. Germline V lookup: CDR1 LNHDA, CDR2 SQIVND (reference sequence). This CDR3 contains 14 residues. Trimming pared 5 bases from V and 6 bases from J, leaving 13 bases between.